This T cell receptor beta chain was obtained from a study of blood T cell repertoires in COVID-19. The protocol was immunoSEQ multiplex PCR, while the TCRdb copy is restricted to in-frame clones and leaves out a portion. This table holds 150,000 to 200,000 clones, approximately 86% found once. Only a few counts were recorded for this clone. The CDR3 sequence is 14 residues long. Germline trimming cut 3 bases from V and 4 bases from J; bases unmatched to any gene: 6. Germline V gene lookup returns CDR1 MGHRA and CDR2 YSYEKL. This chain uses TRBV4-1 with TRBJ2-7; TRBD2 matches at 7 bases. This clonotype was obtained from a man in his 70s with active or convalescent COVID-19. Sequenced material: peripheral blood. In DNA, the CDR3 is TGCGCCAGCAGCCAGGTGACTAGCCCGTACGAGCAGTACTTC. Residues: CASSQVTSPYEQYF.